Below are 3 T cell receptor beta chains sequenced from a single sample in a study of blood T cell repertoires in COVID-19. The data were produced by immunoSEQ multiplex PCR, yet TCRdb's version contains in-frame clones alone and is incomplete. The data contain approximately 200,000 clones, around 88% of them singletons. The sequenced sample consisted of PBMCs or T cells enriched from blood (not recorded which). The receptors here all came from a woman aged 25 to 39 who had been exposed to COVID-19.

This rearrangement joins TRBV3-1 (or the pseudogene TRBV3-2) to TRBJ2-7; 8 positions match TRBD1. Per germline, CDR1 LGHDT and CDR2 YNNKEL (reference sequence). There are 13 residues in the CDR3. Unmatched junction bases numbered 9, after V lost 8 bases and J lost 6 bases. The CDR3 spells CASERDRLGEQYF. CDR3 DNA sequence: TGTGCCAGCGAAAGGGACAGGCTTGGCGAGCAGTACTTC.

The rearrangement uses TRBV2 and TRBJ1-1; TRBD1 is a possible D gene (5 bases). CDR3 length equals 11 residues. Germline V gives CDR1 SNHLY, CDR2 FYNNEI. V lost 5 bases and J lost 11, with 12 bases in between. The CDR3 here is CASSPQGKAFF. In DNA, the CDR3 is TGTGCCAGCAGTCCCCAGGGTAAGGCTTTCTTT.

This chain joins TRBV18 and TRBJ1-3; 7 bases map to TRBD1. Looked up from germline, CDR1 is KGHSH and CDR2 is LQKENI. The length of the CDR3 is 18 residues. V lost 3 bases and J lost 2; bases outside the gene matches: 13. CDR3 protein: CASSPRTGKLIAGNTIYF. CDR3 sequence (DNA): TGTGCCAGCTCACCCCGGACAGGAAAACTGATCGCTGGAAACACCATATATTTT.